These 26 T cell receptor beta chains share one sample of origin, sequenced in a study of blood T cell repertoires in COVID-19. Repertoires were generated with immunoSEQ multiplex PCR, while TCRdb's copy carries only in-frame clones and drops some. The table lists approximately 170,000 clones, 70% to 90% of them singletons. Material: peripheral blood. Source of these receptors: a woman older than 75 in a cohort sampled during active or convalescent COVID-19.

The rearrangement uses TRBV7-9 and TRBJ1-5; no reliable D call. The V and J ends lost 6 bases and 2 bases respectively, with 17 bases between them. This CDR3 contains 16 residues. Per the germline V gene, CDR1 is SEHNR and CDR2 is FQNEAQ (reference sequence). The DNA for the CDR3 is TGTGCCAGCAGTTTTGCGGGAGGTGATGGCAATCAGCCCCAGCATTTT. Its translation is CASSFAGGDGNQPQHF.

This clone was seen once. The gene calls are TRBV3-1 (or the pseudogene TRBV3-2) and TRBJ2-5; 9 positions agree with TRBD1. Per the germline V gene, CDR1 is LGHDT and CDR2 is YNNKEL (reference sequence). This CDR3 is built from 15 residues. Trimming cost V 1 base and J 5 bases; bases outside gene matches: 5. CDR3: CASSQVTGGWETQYF. The CDR3 nucleotides are TGTGCCAGCAGCCAAGTAACAGGGGGCTGGGAGACCCAGTACTTC.

The rearrangement uses TRBV9 and TRBJ2-2, with TRBD2 as a possible D gene (6 bases). This CDR3 spans 15 amino acids. Trimming cost V 0 bases and J 7 bases, with 13 bases left between them. The germline V gene has CDR1 SGDLS and CDR2 YYNGEE. CDR3 residues: CASSVVVSGNGELFF. The CDR3 DNA reads TGTGCCAGCAGCGTAGTGGTTAGCGGTAACGGGGAGCTGTTTTTT. The full variable domain, with the rest looked up from reference TRBV9 and TRBJ2-2, is DSGVTQTPKHLITATGQRVTLRCSPRSGDLSVYWYQQSLDQGLQFLIQYYNGEERAKGNILERFSAQQFPDLHSELNLSSLELGDSALYFCASSVVVSGNGELFFGEGSRLTVL.

V is TRBV5-1 and J is TRBJ1-6, with 7 bases lining up with TRBD1. The CDR3 runs to 17 residues. The V gene end was trimmed by 3 bases and the J gene end by 0 bases; junction bases not matched to a gene: 6. From germline, CDR1 is SGHRS and CDR2 YFSETQ. The CDR3 DNA reads as TGCGCCAGCAGCTCCGGGACAGTTTCCTCCTATAATTCACCCCTCCACTTT. Translation gives CASSSGTVSSYNSPLHF.

This chain joins TRBV13 and TRBJ2-7; 11 positions match TRBD1. This CDR3 is built from 15 residues. Germline lookup yields CDR1 PRHDT and CDR2 FYEKMQ (reference sequence). V shed 4 bases and J 4 bases; nucleotides not matched to a gene: 6. CDR3 protein: CASSSPGQGGYEQYF. The CDR3 DNA follows: TGTGCCAGCAGCTCGCCGGGACAGGGGGGATACGAGCAGTACTTC.

The genes are TRBV6-5 and TRBJ1-3; D gene uncertain. The CDR3 extends over 15 amino acids. The V gene lost 0 bases and the J gene lost 3 bases, with 9 bases spanning the gap. Looked up from germline, CDR1 is MNHEY and CDR2 is SVGAGI. The CDR3 loop reads CASSYSTRGGNTIYF. The CDR3 bases are TGTGCCAGCAGTTACTCGACTCGTGGTGGAAACACCATATATTTT.

The chain carries TRBV11-2 and TRBJ2-3; D is possibly TRBD2 (5 bases). The CDR3 spans 14 residues. V lost 5 bases, J lost 1 base, and 10 bases lay in between. Germline assignment: CDR1 SGHAT and CDR2 FQNNGV. The CDR3 is CASSDGLRTDTQYF. As DNA, the CDR3 is TGTGCCAGCAGCGACGGACTCCGCACAGATACGCAGTATTTT.

This clone was detected only a few times. The chain couples TRBV6-5 to TRBJ2-7; 7 bases align to TRBD2. In germline, CDR1 is MNHEY, CDR2 SVGAGI. CDR3 length: 15 residues. The ends lost 6 bases at V and 0 bases at J; junction bases unmatched: 8. CDR3 bases: TGTGCCAGCAGACCGCTAGCGGACCGCTCCTACGAGCAGTACTTC. Its protein is CASRPLADRSYEQYF.

The V gene is TRBV5-6, the J gene TRBJ1-1; the match to TRBD1 covers 7 bases. This CDR3 is built from 15 residues. From germline, CDR1 is SGHDT and CDR2 YYEEEE. The V and J ends lost 4 bases and 6 bases, in that order; junction bases with no gene match: 12. The CDR3 DNA is TGTGCCAGCAGCGGACCTGACAGGGCTGCAGCTGAAGCTTTCTTT. Its translation is CASSGPDRAAAEAFF.

This clone was counted once. The chain carries TRBV5-1 and TRBJ2-2; 7 bases map to TRBD1. This CDR3 is 15 amino acids long. The junction had 6 bases not matched to a gene; V was cut back by 4 bases and J by 3 bases. Germline V gene data show CDR1 as SGHRS and CDR2 as YFSETQ. CDR3 protein: CASSPGTEDTGELFF. CDR3 in DNA: TGCGCCAGCAGCCCCGGGACAGAAGACACCGGGGAGCTGTTTTTT.

V is TRBV19 and J is TRBJ2-5, with D hard to call. V was trimmed by 6 bases and J by 5 bases, leaving 10 bases between them. Germline values: CDR1 LNHDA, CDR2 SQIVND (reference sequence). The CDR3 runs to 12 residues. The CDR3 spells CASSESQETQYF. As DNA, the CDR3 is TGTGCCAGTAGCGAATCCCAGGAGACCCAGTACTTC.

The rearrangement links TRBV30 to TRBJ1-6; maybe TRBD1 (6 bases). Trimming cost V 0 bases and J 1 base, with 13 bases left between them. The germline V gene encodes CDR1 GTSNPN and CDR2 SVGIG (reference sequence). CDR3 length equals 17 residues. CDR3 sequence reads: CAWSVLAGVSYNSPLHF. In DNA form, the CDR3 reads TGTGCCTGGAGTGTACTGGCAGGGGTATCCTATAATTCACCCCTCCACTTT.

The genes are TRBV9 and TRBJ1-1; 8 bases line up with TRBD1. The trim removed 0 bases at V and 6 bases at J, leaving 16 bases unmatched. CDR1 is SGDLS and CDR2 is YYNGEE in the germline V gene. The CDR3 is 18 amino acids. The CDR3 spells CASSVGAGGSHLPAEAFF. Here the CDR3 DNA reads TGTGCCAGCAGCGTAGGAGCAGGGGGCAGCCACCTCCCCGCTGAAGCTTTCTTT.

The V gene is TRBV5-1, the J gene TRBJ2-1, with TRBD2 as a possible D gene (6 bases). The ends were cut back, 2 bases at V and 2 bases at J, with 23 bases in the middle. Germline CDR1 and CDR2: SGHRS and YFSETQ. CDR3 length: 19 residues. The CDR3: CASSFTSRGARGTYNEQFF. The CDR3 bases are TGCGCCAGCAGCTTTACATCCCGTGGGGCGCGGGGTACCTACAATGAGCAGTTCTTC.

The chain links TRBV12-3 or TRBV12-4 to TRBJ1-1, with D perhaps matching TRBD1 (5 bases). Trimming shortened V by 6 bases and J by 8 bases, and 13 bases separated the two germline ends. This CDR3 is built from 12 residues. The CDR3 DNA is TGTGCCAGCAGCCCCTCGACAGACGAAGCTTTCTTT. Encoded protein: CASSPSTDEAFF.

V is TRBV5-4 and J is TRBJ2-1; 7 bases agree with TRBD1. This CDR3 spans 15 amino acids. CDR1 is SGHNT and CDR2 is YYREEE in the germline V gene (reference sequence). Trimming at V came to 4 bases and at J to 2 bases, leaving 6 bases not matched to a gene. The CDR3 reads CASSPKGQTYNEQFF. The CDR3 nucleotides are TGTGCCAGCAGCCCGAAGGGACAGACCTACAATGAGCAGTTCTTC.

The chain employs TRBV9 and TRBJ1-4; TRBD1 agrees at 10 bases. The CDR3 is made up of 15 amino acids. V lost 0 bases and J lost 4; bases outside the gene matches: 0. The V gene's germline CDR1 is SGDLS and CDR2 YYNGEE. The CDR3 here is CASSVGTGGNEKLFF. DNA for the CDR3: TGTGCCAGCAGCGTAGGGACAGGGGGTAATGAAAAACTGTTTTTT.

The chain employs TRBV20-1 and TRBJ2-7; D perhaps matches TRBD2 (7 bases). Trimming took off 3 bases at V and 0 bases at J, with 12 bases between the two ends. Germline lookup yields CDR1 DFQATT and CDR2 SNEGSKA (reference sequence). This CDR3 is 14 amino acids long. CDR3 sequence: CSASRGGHSYEQYF. CDR3 coding DNA: TGCAGTGCTAGTAGGGGGGGCCACTCCTACGAGCAGTACTTC.

In this sample, this clone turned up a few times. The chain is built from TRBV7-9 and TRBJ2-2; D is ambiguous. The CDR3 is 14 amino acids. Trimming removed 5 bases at V and 1 base at J, with 8 bases between. Germline CDR1 and CDR2: SEHNR and FQNEAQ (reference sequence). The CDR3 protein is CASSVHGNTGELFF. CDR3 nucleotide sequence: TGTGCCAGCAGCGTACATGGGAACACCGGGGAGCTGTTTTTT.

J is TRBJ1-2 and V is TRBV19; tentative D call: TRBD1 (6 bases). V was shortened by 1 base and J by 6 bases, with 18 bases between the two germline ends. The CDR3 consists of 16 residues. Germline V gives CDR1 LNHDA, CDR2 SQIVND (reference sequence). The CDR3 coding sequence is TGTGCCAGTAGTATAGTGAGTCCAGGGGAACGCGATGGCTACACCTTC. The encoded protein is CASSIVSPGERDGYTF.

The chain couples TRBV6-5 to TRBJ2-7; the match to TRBD1 covers 8 bases. The length of the CDR3 is 15 residues. Trimming took 7 bases from V and 3 from J; bases not matched to a gene: 11. Germline CDR1 reads MNHEY; CDR2 reads SVGAGI. This CDR3 is CASTIRVQGVYEQYF. The CDR3 DNA reads as TGTGCCAGCACCATAAGGGTACAGGGGGTCTACGAGCAGTACTTC.

The gene calls are TRBV6-6 and TRBJ2-7; 8 nucleotides align to TRBD1. Losses at the gene ends were 1 base for V and 6 bases for J; bases not matched to a gene: 5. The CDR3 sequence is 14 residues long. Germline V gene lookup returns CDR1 MNHNY and CDR2 SVGAGI (reference sequence). The CDR3 protein is CASSYLGQGSEQYF. Written as DNA, the CDR3 is TGTGCCAGCAGTTACTTAGGACAGGGCAGCGAGCAGTACTTC.

The genes are TRBV21-1 and TRBJ2-5; the table's D call, TRBD1, has no DNA check behind it. TRBV21-1 is described as a pseudogene. This CDR3 spans 19 amino acids. The CDR3 region is CASSCIPGTGFYFQETQYF. The CDR3 nucleotides are TGTGCCAGCAGCTGTATTCCCGGGACAGGGTTCTATTTTCAAGAGACCCAGTACTTC.

The chain uses TRBV10-3 and TRBJ2-5; D unresolved. The CDR3 contains 16 residues. Looked up from germline, CDR1 is ENHRY and CDR2 is SYGVKD. Trimming removed 0 bases at V and 5 bases at J, with 16 bases between. The CDR3 DNA sequence: TGTGCCATCAGTGAGTCCCGACTCGATCCCGACGAGACCCAGTACTTC. Translation: CAISESRLDPDETQYF.

This clone was seen once. The V and J genes are TRBV2 and TRBJ1-4, with D possibly matching TRBD1 (5 bases). Germline CDR1 reads SNHLY; CDR2 reads FYNNEI. V dropped 9 bases and J dropped 10 bases, with 15 bases sitting between them. The length of the CDR3 is 12 residues. The CDR3: CARAASRGKLFF. The CDR3 bases are TGTGCCAGGGCCGCTAGTAGGGGAAAACTGTTTTTT.

V gene TRBV7-9 combines with J gene TRBJ2-5, with 8 bases matching TRBD2. The CDR3 is 14 amino acids. V lost 2 bases, J lost 5 bases, and 4 bases stayed unmatched. Germline loops: CDR1 SEHNR, CDR2 FQNEAQ (reference sequence). The CDR3 is CASSLRLAFETQYF. DNA of the CDR3: TGTGCCAGCAGCTTACGACTAGCGTTCGAGACCCAGTACTTC.